One and the same sample provided the 2 T cell receptor beta chains below, sequenced in a study of TIL therapy for anti-PD-1-resistant metastatic lung cancer. The immunoSEQ assay was v3. Data came from immunoSEQ multiplex PCR; TCRdb stores just in-frame clones and leaves some out. The repertoire has roughly 20,000 clones, just over 70% of them found once; the top ten carry under 2.5%. Stated time point: pre-treatment sample, taken before nivolumab and TIL therapy. Here the sequenced sample was blood, taken at baseline. The origin of the receptors is a person aged 25-80 years with non-small cell lung cancer.

The V gene is TRBV2, the J gene TRBJ2-5; TRBD2 might be the D (6 bases). From germline, CDR1 is SNHLY and CDR2 FYNNEI. V was cut by 4 bases and J by 4 bases, with 16 bases left in between. The length of the CDR3 is 15 residues. The CDR3 reads CASSVSGSTRETQYF. The CDR3, as DNA: TGTGCCAGCAGTGTTTCCGGGAGTACCCGAGAGACCCAGTACTTC.

The chain recombines TRBV5-1 with TRBJ1-2; D might be TRBD1 (5 bases). The V gene's germline CDR1 is SGHRS and CDR2 YFSETQ. V gave up 0 bases and J gave up 4 bases, with 10 bases separating them. This CDR3 has 14 amino acids. The CDR3 region is CASSLGAQGYGYTF. The DNA for the CDR3 is TGCGCCAGCAGCTTGGGGGCCCAGGGCTATGGCTACACCTTC.